One and the same sample provided the 9 T cell receptor beta chains below, sequenced in a study of early T cells in non-severe SARS-CoV-2 infection. Each CDR3 protein gets one entry after TCRdb re-called the 5' RACE reads with MiXCR. The sample lists fewer than 50,000 distinct CDR3 sequences; around 6% were seen once. Source: whole blood, taken at baseline. The receptors originated from an adult who was a healthcare worker with PCR-confirmed SARS-CoV-2 infection or an uninfected control (not recorded which).

This clonotype was observed many times. V usage is TRBV19 and J usage is TRBJ2-1, with D perhaps matching TRBD1 (6 bases). Germline values: CDR1 LNHDA, CDR2 SQIVND (reference sequence). This CDR3 comprises 15 residues. Trimming pared 4 bases from V and 0 bases from J, leaving 10 bases between. This CDR3 is CASSRGTNSYNEQFF. CDR3 DNA sequence: TGTGCCAGTAGTAGGGGGACAAACTCCTACAATGAGCAGTTCTTC.

In this sample, this clonotype turned up many times. This chain connects TRBV12-3 or TRBV12-4 to TRBJ2-5, with TRBD1 matching 8 bases. The CDR3 sequence is 17 residues long. V was pared by 7 bases and J by 4 bases, with 17 bases of the junction left unmatched. DNA for the CDR3: TGTGCCAGCAACAACACGGACAGGGTCAGGGTCGGAGAGACCCAGTACTTC. This codes for CASNNTDRVRVGETQYF.

This clonotype was detected many times. The V call is TRBV24-1, the J call TRBJ2-3; the D is unclear. V dropped 5 bases and J dropped 3 bases, with 2 bases sitting between them. Germline V gene sequence: CDR1 KGHDR, CDR2 SFDVKD. This CDR3 is built from 11 residues. CDR3 in DNA: TGTGCCACCAGTGTTACAGATACGCAGTATTTT. This codes for CATSVTDTQYF.

The gene calls are TRBV4-3 and TRBJ2-3; D tentatively reads TRBD1 or TRBD2 (5 bases each). V lost 0 bases and J lost 1, with 11 bases in between. The germline V gene encodes CDR1 LGHNA and CDR2 YSLEER. This CDR3 region has 16 residues. CDR3 DNA: TGCGCCAGCAGCCAAGATCGGCTGGGGGGCACAGATACGCAGTATTTT. This encodes CASSQDRLGGTDTQYF.

This clonotype was counted ten times or more. This chain uses TRBV3-1 with TRBJ2-1, with D possibly being TRBD2 (5 bases). This CDR3 has 13 amino acids. The germline V gene has CDR1 LGHDT and CDR2 YNNKEL (reference sequence). Deletions cut 4 bases from V and 9 bases from J, with 13 bases between. The CDR3 DNA reads as TGTGCCAGCAGCCCCACGGGAAGCCTTGAGCAGTTCTTC. Its protein is CASSPTGSLEQFF.

This clonotype has ten or more counts. The gene calls are TRBV6-5 and TRBJ2-7; 12 positions match TRBD1. The germline V gene has CDR1 MNHEY and CDR2 SVGAGI. This CDR3 contains 15 residues. The ends lost 6 bases at V and 4 bases at J; junction bases unmatched: 7. CDR3 coding DNA: TGTGCCAGCAGAAACCGGGACAGGGGGCAATACGAGCAGTACTTC. Translating gives CASRNRDRGQYEQYF.

At least ten counts were recorded for this clonotype. The chain joins TRBV7-9 to TRBJ2-4; D is unresolved. The CDR3 is made up of 16 amino acids. Deletions cut 5 bases from V and 0 bases from J, with 14 bases between. Germline CDR1 SEHNR, CDR2 FQNEAQ (reference sequence). The chain's CDR3 is CASSPPGVRAKNIQYF. CDR3 bases: TGTGCCAGCAGCCCCCCTGGGGTTCGAGCCAAAAACATTCAGTACTTC.

This clonotype came up many times. The chain employs TRBV7-9 and TRBJ2-2; 14 bases line up with TRBD2. Germline V lookup: CDR1 SEHNR, CDR2 FQNEAQ (reference sequence). This CDR3 contains 20 residues. Trimming at V came to 5 bases and at J to 3 bases, leaving 14 bases not matched to a gene. The CDR3 loop is CASSAYRGGLAGGHTGELFF. The CDR3 nucleotides read TGTGCCAGCAGCGCCTACAGGGGAGGACTAGCGGGGGGACACACCGGGGAGCTGTTTTTT.

V and J are TRBV9 and TRBJ1-2; possible D gene TRBD1, 6 bases. Germline CDR1 SGDLS, CDR2 YYNGEE. V was cut by 0 bases and J by 0 bases, with 9 bases left in between. The CDR3 is 15 amino acids. The CDR3 DNA follows: TGTGCCAGCAGCGTAGGGACAGTAGCTAACTATGGCTACACCTTC. Its translation is CASSVGTVANYGYTF.